Below are 23 T cell receptor beta chains sequenced from a single sample in a study of PD-1 blockade in mismatch repair-deficient tumors. Time point of the sample: approximately 10-day in vitro stimulation with candidate neoantigen peptide 7. Sequencing was performed with immunoSEQ multiplex PCR; in TCRdb, only in-frame clones are kept and a portion is missing. The repertoire holds under 9,500 clones, with 80% to 90% as singletons. No antigen has been assigned to these receptors. Sequenced here: cells cultured in vitro, sampled from a patient treated with pembrolizumab. The receptor set was obtained from an adult with mismatch repair-deficient cancer.

The chain has TRBV6-1 and TRBJ2-7; D is possibly TRBD1 (5 bases). CDR1 and CDR2 (germline): MNHNS, SASEGT. The CDR3 covers 14 residues. Trimming removed 2 bases at V and 3 bases at J, with 11 bases between. The CDR3 is CASSEMGRIYEQYF. CDR3 in DNA: TGTGCCAGCAGTGAAATGGGGCGCATCTACGAGCAGTACTTC.

This clone was counted a single time. The chain has TRBV27 and TRBJ2-1; D gene ambiguous. The V gene lost 0 bases and the J gene lost 6 bases, with 3 bases spanning the gap. This CDR3 region has 12 residues. Germline V gene data show CDR1 as MNHEY and CDR2 as SMNVEV (reference sequence). Written as DNA, the CDR3 is TGTGCCAGCAGTTTATCTCGCAATGAGCAGTTCTTC. The encoded protein is CASSLSRNEQFF.

The rearrangement uses TRBV14 and TRBJ2-5; TRBD2 aligns across 9 bases. The CDR3 is 16 amino acids. Trimming cost V 1 base and J 4 bases; bases outside gene matches: 7. In germline, CDR1 is SGHDN, CDR2 FVKESK. DNA of the CDR3: TGTGCCAGCAGCCAAGGGTTCGCGGGAGGGGCAGAGACCCAGTACTTC. Its protein is CASSQGFAGGAETQYF.

The table lists this clone with a few counts. The chain has TRBV9 and TRBJ2-1, with D uncertain. This CDR3 has 12 amino acids. CDR1 and CDR2 from the germline V gene are SGDLS and YYNGEE. Trimming pared 3 bases from V and 9 bases from J, leaving 10 bases between. DNA for the CDR3: TGTGCCAGCAGCGCCCGACTCGGTGAGCAGTTCTTC. As protein: CASSARLGEQFF.

The V call is TRBV6-5, the J call TRBJ2-5, with a weak D call TRBD1 (7 bases). V was trimmed by 6 bases and J by 5 bases, leaving 16 bases between them. CDR1 is MNHEY and CDR2 is SVGAGI in the germline V gene. CDR3 length equals 14 residues. CDR3: CASRSIPGGETQYF. The CDR3 DNA follows: TGTGCCAGCAGATCGATACCAGGGGGGGAGACCCAGTACTTC.

This chain connects TRBV27 to TRBJ1-1; TRBD1 agrees at 7 bases. CDR3 size: 15 residues. The germline V gene has CDR1 MNHEY and CDR2 SMNVEV (reference sequence). With V trimmed by 5 bases and J by 0 bases, 6 bases remained unmatched. CDR3 sequence: CASSRTGDLNTEAFF. The CDR3 DNA is TGTGCCAGCAGTCGGACAGGAGATTTGAACACTGAAGCTTTCTTT.

The V gene is TRBV19, the J gene TRBJ2-7, with a weak D call TRBD2 (5 bases). V lost 5 bases to trimming and J lost 2 bases, with 13 bases between them. Per the germline V gene, CDR1 is LNHDA and CDR2 is SQIVND (reference sequence). The CDR3 extends over 14 amino acids. CDR3 DNA sequence: TGTGCCAGTAGTCCAACTAGTGCTCCCTACGAGCAGTACTTC. This translates into CASSPTSAPYEQYF. Full variable domain (outside the CDR3, taken from reference TRBV19 and TRBJ2-7): DGGITQSPKYLFRKEGQNVTLSCEQNLNHDAMYWYRQDPGQGLRLIYYSQIVNDFQKGDIAEGYSVSREKKESFPLTVTSAQKNPTAFYLCASSPTSAPYEQYFGPGTRLTVT.

The J gene is TRBJ1-1, the V gene TRBV5-1; possibly TRBD1 for D (6 bases). Trimming shortened V by 0 bases and J by 9 bases, and 12 bases separated the two germline ends. Germline V gene sequence: CDR1 SGHRS, CDR2 YFSETQ. The CDR3 extends over 13 amino acids. The CDR3 bases are TGCGCCAGCAGCTTGGCAGGGGCGTCCCAAGCTTTCTTT. As protein: CASSLAGASQAFF.

V gene TRBV30 combines with J gene TRBJ1-1, with D possibly TRBD1 on 6 matching bases. V lost 6 bases and J lost 4, with 18 bases in between. The germline V gene has CDR1 GTSNPN and CDR2 SVGIG (reference sequence). This CDR3 is built from 14 residues. This CDR3 reads CACQGQIRSTEAFF. In nucleotides, the CDR3 is TGTGCCTGCCAGGGACAAATTAGGAGCACTGAAGCTTTCTTT.

The CDR3 DNA reads TGCGCCAGCAGCCAAGATCGGGGGATCGGGGAGACCCAGTACTTC. It translates to CASSQDRGIGETQYF. This chain uses TRBV4-1 with TRBJ2-5; D is possibly TRBD2 (6 bases). This CDR3 comprises 15 residues. Germline V gene sequence: CDR1 MGHRA, CDR2 YSYEKL. V gave up 0 bases and J gave up 5 bases, with 13 bases separating them.

This chain links TRBV5-1 with TRBJ1-1; D gene ambiguous. Germline V gene lookup returns CDR1 SGHRS and CDR2 YFSETQ. This CDR3 region has 12 residues. V was clipped by 7 bases and J by 1 base, with 8 bases between them. In nucleotides, the CDR3 is TGCGCCAGCGGGGAGGGGAACACTGAAGCTTTCTTT. Translation gives CASGEGNTEAFF.

The chain employs TRBV28 and TRBJ1-2; D might be TRBD1 (6 bases). Germline assignment: CDR1 MDHEN and CDR2 SYDVKM. CDR3 length: 15 amino acids. V lost 2 bases, J lost 5 bases, and 15 bases lay in between. The CDR3 DNA is TGTGCCAGCAGTTTACAGGGGCGCTTCTTGTATGGCTACACCTTC. It codes for CASSLQGRFLYGYTF.

The chain combines TRBV20-1 with TRBJ2-3; D is ambiguous. The length of the CDR3 is 11 residues. V lost 1 base and J 1 base, leaving 0 bases between the germline ends. CDR1 DFQATT and CDR2 SNEGSKA come from the germline V gene (reference sequence). This CDR3 is CSARGTDTQYF. DNA for the CDR3: TGCAGTGCTAGAGGCACAGATACGCAGTATTTT.

In this sample, this clone turned up a few times. J is TRBJ1-2 and V is TRBV27; D not resolved. The germline CDR1 and CDR2 sequences are MNHEY and SMNVEV (reference sequence). This CDR3 is 12 amino acids long. Trimming took off 7 bases at V and 14 bases at J, with 20 bases between the two ends. The CDR3 protein is CASKKLDGYTTF. The DNA for the CDR3 is TGTGCCAGCAAGAAGTTGGATGGCTACACGACCTTC.

The rearrangement uses TRBV18 and TRBJ2-1, with D maybe TRBD2 (5 bases). This CDR3 comprises 15 residues. Per the germline V gene, CDR1 is KGHSH and CDR2 is LQKENI. V was cut by 4 bases and J by 6 bases, with 16 bases left in between. This CDR3 reads CASSRTPAASNEQFF. The CDR3 region has the DNA TGTGCCAGCTCACGGACTCCCGCCGCTTCCAATGAGCAGTTCTTC.

The genes are TRBV7-9 and TRBJ2-1, with 8 bases aligning to TRBD2. CDR1 is SEHNR, CDR2 FQNEAQ, per germline (reference sequence). Unmatched junction bases numbered 6, after V lost 5 bases and J lost 6 bases. The CDR3 spans 14 residues. The CDR3 DNA follows: TGTGCCAGCAGCCAAAGCGGGGGCACCAATGAGCAGTTCTTC. As protein: CASSQSGGTNEQFF.

V gene TRBV7-3 combines with J gene TRBJ2-3; 8 bases agree with TRBD2. The CDR3 has 15 residues. V gave up 5 bases and J gave up 2 bases; unmatched junction bases: 6. CDR1 is SGHTA and CDR2 is FQGTGA in the germline V gene. The CDR3 bases are TGTGCCAGCAGCCCGCGGGGGGAGAACACAGATACGCAGTATTTT. Translated, it gives CASSPRGENTDTQYF.

The chain carries TRBV4-2 and TRBJ2-1; 10 bases line up with TRBD2. CDR1 LGHNA and CDR2 YNFKEQ come from the germline V gene. V was pared by 0 bases and J by 7 bases, with 3 bases of the junction left unmatched. This CDR3 spans 15 amino acids. CDR3 sequence reads: CASSQEAGGPNEQFF. The CDR3 nucleotides read TGTGCCAGCAGCCAAGAAGCGGGAGGGCCGAATGAGCAGTTCTTC.

The chain recombines TRBV7-3 with TRBJ2-4; 7 bases map to TRBD1. V shed 5 bases, J shed 4 bases, and the junction held 8 bases outside the gene matches. Germline V lookup: CDR1 SGHTA, CDR2 FQGTGA. CDR3 length: 15 amino acids. This chain's CDR3 is CASSPIRDRKNIQYF. The CDR3 nucleotides read TGTGCCAGCAGCCCCATCCGGGACAGAAAAAACATTCAGTACTTC.

This clone was observed a handful of times. This rearrangement joins TRBV29-1 to TRBJ1-4; 10 positions agree with TRBD1. The CDR3 runs to 14 residues. The germline CDR1 and CDR2 sequences are SQVTM and ANQGSEA. With 5 bases clipped from V and 7 bases from J, the junction kept 7 bases outside the gene matches. The CDR3 DNA follows: TGCAGCGTTAACGCCGGGACAGGGGTTGAAAAACTGTTTTTT. It codes for CSVNAGTGVEKLFF. Full variable domain (missing parts from reference TRBV29-1 and TRBJ1-4): SAVISQKPSRDICQRGTSLTIQCQVDSQVTMMFWYRQQPGQSLTLIATANQGSEATYESGFVIDKFPISRPNLTFSTLTVSNMSPEDSSIYLCSVNAGTGVEKLFFGSGTQLSVL.

The CDR3 reads CASSFWGNEADTQYF. CDR3 DNA: TGTGCCAGCAGTTTCTGGGGAAATGAGGCAGATACGCAGTATTTT. This chain uses TRBV27 with TRBJ2-3; D not certain. Per germline, CDR1 MNHEY and CDR2 SMNVEV (reference sequence). The V and J ends lost 3 bases and 4 bases respectively, with 14 bases between them. The CDR3 covers 15 residues.

The rearrangement uses TRBV28 and TRBJ1-4, with D possibly TRBD1 on 5 matching bases. Trimming removed 7 bases from V and 4 bases from J, with 13 bases in between. The germline V gene has CDR1 MDHEN and CDR2 SYDVKM. The CDR3 spans 14 residues. CDR3 sequence: CASTSGGINEKLFF. DNA of the CDR3: TGTGCCAGCACCTCGGGGGGGATTAATGAAAAACTGTTTTTT.

The chain employs TRBV4-1 and TRBJ2-7; 8 bases map to TRBD1. Germline CDR1 MGHRA, CDR2 YSYEKL. The length of the CDR3 is 16 residues. After removal of 1 base from V and 4 bases from J, the junction contained 9 bases not matched to a gene. The CDR3 protein is CASSQVGQGHHYEQYF. The DNA of the CDR3 is TGCGCCAGCAGCCAAGTAGGACAGGGCCACCATTACGAGCAGTACTTC.